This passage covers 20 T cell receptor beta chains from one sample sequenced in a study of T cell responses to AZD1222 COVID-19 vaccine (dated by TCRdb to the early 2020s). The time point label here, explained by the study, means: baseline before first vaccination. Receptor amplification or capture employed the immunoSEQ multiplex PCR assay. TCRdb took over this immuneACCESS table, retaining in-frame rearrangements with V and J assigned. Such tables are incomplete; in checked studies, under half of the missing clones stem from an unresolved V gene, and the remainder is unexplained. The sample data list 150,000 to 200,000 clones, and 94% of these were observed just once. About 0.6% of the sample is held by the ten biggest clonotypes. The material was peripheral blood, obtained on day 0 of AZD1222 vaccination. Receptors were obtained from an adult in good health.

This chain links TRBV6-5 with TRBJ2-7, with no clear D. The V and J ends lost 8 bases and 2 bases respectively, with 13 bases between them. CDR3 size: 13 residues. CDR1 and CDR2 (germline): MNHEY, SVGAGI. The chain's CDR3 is CASERTSAYEQYF. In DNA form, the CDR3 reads TGTGCCAGCGAAAGGACGTCAGCCTACGAGCAGTACTTC.

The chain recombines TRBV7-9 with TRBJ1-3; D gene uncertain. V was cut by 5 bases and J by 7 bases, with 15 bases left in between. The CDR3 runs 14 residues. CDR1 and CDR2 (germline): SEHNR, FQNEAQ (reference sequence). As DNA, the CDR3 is TGTGCCAGCAGCCTCAACCCACCGTTGAACACCATATATTTT. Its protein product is CASSLNPPLNTIYF.

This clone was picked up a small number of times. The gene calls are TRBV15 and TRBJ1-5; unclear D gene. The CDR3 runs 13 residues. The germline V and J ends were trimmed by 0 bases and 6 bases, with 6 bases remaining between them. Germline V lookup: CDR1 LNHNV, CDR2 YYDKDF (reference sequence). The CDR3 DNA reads TGTGCCACCAGCAGAGATCTGGCTCAGCCCCAGCATTTT. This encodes CATSRDLAQPQHF. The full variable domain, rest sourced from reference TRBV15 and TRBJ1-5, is DAMVIQNPRYQVTQFGKPVTLSCSQTLNHNVMYWYQQKSSQAPKLLFHYYDKDFNNEADTPDNFQSRRPNTSFCFLDIRSPGLGDTAMYLCATSRDLAQPQHFGDGTRLSIL.

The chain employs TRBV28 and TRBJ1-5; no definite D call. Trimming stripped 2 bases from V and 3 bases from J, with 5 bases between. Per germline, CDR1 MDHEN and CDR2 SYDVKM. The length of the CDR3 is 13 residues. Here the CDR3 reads CASSLGDNQPQHF. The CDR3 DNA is TGTGCCAGCAGTTTAGGGGACAATCAGCCCCAGCATTTT.

The CDR3 protein is CASSVASGTDTQYF. For the CDR3, the DNA is TGTGCCAGCAGCGTTGCTAGTGGCACAGATACGCAGTATTTT. The gene calls are TRBV9 and TRBJ2-3; D not certain. There are 14 residues in the CDR3. Trimming removed 2 bases at V and 1 base at J, with 8 bases between. Germline CDR1 is SGDLS and CDR2 is YYNGEE. The whole variable domain, remainder taken from reference TRBV9 and TRBJ2-3, is DSGVTQTPKHLITATGQRVTLRCSPRSGDLSVYWYQQSLDQGLQFLIQYYNGEERAKGNILERFSAQQFPDLHSELNLSSLELGDSALYFCASSVASGTDTQYFGPGTRLTVL.

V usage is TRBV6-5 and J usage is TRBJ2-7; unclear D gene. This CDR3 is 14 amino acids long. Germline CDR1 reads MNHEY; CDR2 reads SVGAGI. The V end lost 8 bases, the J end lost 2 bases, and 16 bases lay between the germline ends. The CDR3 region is CASVGVGSTYEQYF. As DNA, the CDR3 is TGTGCCAGCGTAGGAGTCGGCTCCACCTACGAGCAGTACTTC.

This chain's CDR3 is CASSFRGGGSPLHF. CDR3 DNA sequence: TGTGCCAGCAGTTTCCGGGGCGGCGGGTCACCCCTCCACTTT. J is TRBJ1-6 and V is TRBV27; perhaps TRBD1 as D (5 bases). CDR1 MNHEY and CDR2 SMNVEV come from the germline V gene (reference sequence). The CDR3 consists of 14 residues. Trimming cost V 3 bases and J 10 bases, with 13 bases left between them.

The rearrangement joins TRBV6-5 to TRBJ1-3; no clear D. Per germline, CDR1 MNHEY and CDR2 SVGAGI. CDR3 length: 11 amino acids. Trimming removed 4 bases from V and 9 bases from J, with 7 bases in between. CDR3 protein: CASSSRFTIYF. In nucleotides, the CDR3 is TGTGCCAGCAGTTCCAGGTTCACCATATATTTT.

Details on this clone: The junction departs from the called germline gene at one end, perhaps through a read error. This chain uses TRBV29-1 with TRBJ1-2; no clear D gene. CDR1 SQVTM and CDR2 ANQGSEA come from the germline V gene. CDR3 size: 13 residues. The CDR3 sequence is CSVEGGSSYGYTF. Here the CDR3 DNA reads TGCAGCGTGGAAGGAGGCTCTTCCTATGGCTACACCTTC.

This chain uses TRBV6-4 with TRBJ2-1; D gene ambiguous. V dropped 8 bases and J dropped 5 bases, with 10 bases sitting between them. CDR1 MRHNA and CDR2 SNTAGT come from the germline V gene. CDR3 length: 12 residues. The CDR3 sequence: CASSELDNEQFF. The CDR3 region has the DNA TGTGCCAGCTCGGAGCTAGACAATGAGCAGTTCTTC.

In nucleotides, the CDR3 is TGTGCCAGTAGTATTCAGGTGGATGACTATGGCTACACCTTC. Its translation is CASSIQVDDYGYTF. The chain joins TRBV19 to TRBJ1-2, with D unresolved. V lost 3 bases to trimming and J lost 3 bases, with 11 bases between them. The germline gives CDR1 LNHDA, CDR2 SQIVND (reference sequence). This CDR3 is built from 14 residues.

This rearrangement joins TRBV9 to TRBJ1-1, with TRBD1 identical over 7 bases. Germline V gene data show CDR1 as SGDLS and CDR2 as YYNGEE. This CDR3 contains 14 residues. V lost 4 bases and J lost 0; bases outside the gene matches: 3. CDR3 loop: CASSPGGVNTEAFF. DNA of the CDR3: TGTGCCAGCAGCCCAGGGGGGGTGAACACTGAAGCTTTCTTT.

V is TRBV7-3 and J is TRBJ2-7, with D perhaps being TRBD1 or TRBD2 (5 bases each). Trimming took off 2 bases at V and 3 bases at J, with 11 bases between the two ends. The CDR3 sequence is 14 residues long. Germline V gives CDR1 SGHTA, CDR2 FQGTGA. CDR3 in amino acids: CASSLGGGHYEQYF. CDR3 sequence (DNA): TGTGCCAGCAGCTTAGGAGGAGGACACTACGAGCAGTACTTC. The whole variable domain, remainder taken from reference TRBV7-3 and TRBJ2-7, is GAGVSQTPSNKVTEKGKYVELRCDPISGHTALYWYRQSLGQGPEFLIYFQGTGAADDSGLPNDRFFAVRPEGSVSTLKIQRTERGDSAVYLCASSLGGGHYEQYFGPGTRLTVT.

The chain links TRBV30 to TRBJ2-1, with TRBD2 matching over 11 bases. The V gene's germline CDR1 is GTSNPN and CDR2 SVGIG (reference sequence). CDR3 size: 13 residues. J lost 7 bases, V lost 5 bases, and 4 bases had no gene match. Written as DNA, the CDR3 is TGTGCCTGGTGCCTAGCGGGAGGAAATGAGCAGTTCTTC. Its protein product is CAWCLAGGNEQFF.

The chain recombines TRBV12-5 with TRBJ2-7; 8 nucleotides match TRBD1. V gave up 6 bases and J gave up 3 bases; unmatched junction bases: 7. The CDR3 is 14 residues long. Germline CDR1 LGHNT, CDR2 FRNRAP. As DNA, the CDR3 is TGTGCTAGTGGCCCCCGGGACAGGTACTACGAGCAGTACTTC. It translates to CASGPRDRYYEQYF.

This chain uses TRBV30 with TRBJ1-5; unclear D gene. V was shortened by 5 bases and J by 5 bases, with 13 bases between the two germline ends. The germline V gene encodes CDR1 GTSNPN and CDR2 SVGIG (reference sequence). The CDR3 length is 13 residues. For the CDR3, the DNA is TGTGCCTGGGCCTACAGTGGGGATCAGCCCCAGCATTTT. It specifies CAWAYSGDQPQHF.

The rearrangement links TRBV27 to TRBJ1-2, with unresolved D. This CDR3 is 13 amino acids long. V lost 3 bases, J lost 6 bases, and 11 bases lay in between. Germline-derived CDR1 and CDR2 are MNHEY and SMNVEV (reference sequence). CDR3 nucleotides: TGTGCCAGCAGTTTCTTTGGGTCGAATGGCTACACCTTC. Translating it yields CASSFFGSNGYTF.

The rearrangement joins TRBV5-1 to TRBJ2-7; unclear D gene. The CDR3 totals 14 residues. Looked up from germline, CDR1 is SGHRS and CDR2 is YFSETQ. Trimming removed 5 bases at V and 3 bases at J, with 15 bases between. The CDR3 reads CASSSDGLLYEQYF. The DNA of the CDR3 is TGCGCCAGCAGTTCCGACGGGCTTCTCTACGAGCAGTACTTC.

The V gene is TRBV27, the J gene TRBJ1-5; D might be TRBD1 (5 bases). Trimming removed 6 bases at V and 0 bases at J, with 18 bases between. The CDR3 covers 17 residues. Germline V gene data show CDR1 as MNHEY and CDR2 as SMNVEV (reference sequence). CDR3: CASSYRRDHFSNQPQHF. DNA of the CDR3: TGTGCCAGCAGCTACCGCCGGGACCACTTTAGCAATCAGCCCCAGCATTTT.

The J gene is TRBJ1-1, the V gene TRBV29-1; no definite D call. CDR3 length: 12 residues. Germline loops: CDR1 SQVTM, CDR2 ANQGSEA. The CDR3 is CSVAETNTEAFF. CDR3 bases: TGCAGTGTCGCGGAGACTAACACTGAAGCTTTCTTT.